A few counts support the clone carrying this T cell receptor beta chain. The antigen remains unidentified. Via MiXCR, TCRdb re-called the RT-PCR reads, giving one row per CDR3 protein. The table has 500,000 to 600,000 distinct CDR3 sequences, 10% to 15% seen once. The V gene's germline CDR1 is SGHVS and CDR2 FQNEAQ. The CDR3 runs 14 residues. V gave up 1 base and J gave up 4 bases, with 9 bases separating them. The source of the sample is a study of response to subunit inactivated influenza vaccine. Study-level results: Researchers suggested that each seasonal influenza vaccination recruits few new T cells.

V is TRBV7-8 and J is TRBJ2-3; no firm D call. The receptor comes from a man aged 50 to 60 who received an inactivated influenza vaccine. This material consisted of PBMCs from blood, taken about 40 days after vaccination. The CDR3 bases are TGTGCCAGCAGCTTAGGTTTACGTGCAGATACGCAGTATTTT. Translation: CASSLGLRADTQYF. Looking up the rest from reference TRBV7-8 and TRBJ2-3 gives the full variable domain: GAGVSQSPRYKVAKRGQDVALRCDPISGHVSLFWYQQALGQGPEFLTYFQNEAQLDKSGLPSDRFFAERPEGSVSTLKIQRTQQEDSAVYLCASSLGLRADTQYFGPGTRLTVL.